The clone carrying this T cell receptor (beta chain) was detected ten times or more. The J segment lost 4 bases and the V segment lost 5 bases, leaving 3 bases of the junction unmatched. This CDR3 has 14 residues. Germline loops: CDR1 SEHNR, CDR2 FQNEAQ (reference sequence). This sample is drawn from a study of blood T cells in healthy people across ages. Using a J-beta primer mix together with a sample-barcoded 5' primer, a second PCR was run for about 7 to 12 cycles. MiXCR, applied by TCRdb to the 5' RACE reads, yields one record per CDR3 protein. Of 800,000 to 950,000 distinct CDR3 sequences listed, around 29% are singletons. The sample also formed part of further work on T cells of mothers and their children. That work adds: Amplification in the second PCR used the M1S primer, which added sample barcodes and 2-4 random nucleotides.

The clonotype originates from a woman in her 40s in good health. The sequenced sample was blood. V usage is TRBV7-9 and J usage is TRBJ2-7; 12 nucleotides align to TRBD2. This CDR3 is CASSRTSGGYEQYF. The CDR3 bases are TGTGCCAGCAGCCGTACTAGCGGGGGGTACGAGCAGTACTTC.